Below are 22 T cell receptor beta chains sequenced from a single sample in a study of blood T cell repertoires in COVID-19. The assay was immunoSEQ multiplex PCR, and TCRdb's table has in-frame clones only and misses some. The sample yields 360,000 or so clones, roughly 89% seen once. The sequenced sample was peripheral blood. These receptor sequences come from a young man with active or convalescent COVID-19.

V is TRBV11-2 and J is TRBJ2-5; tentative D call: TRBD1 (6 bases). This CDR3 has 17 amino acids. The germline V gene encodes CDR1 SGHAT and CDR2 FQNNGV. V gave up 5 bases and J gave up 4 bases, with 23 bases separating them. The CDR3 sequence: CASSPSSYTGSGETQYF. For the CDR3, the DNA is TGTGCCAGCAGCCCGAGTAGTTACACAGGGTCCGGAGAGACCCAGTACTTC.

The J gene is TRBJ1-1, the V gene TRBV27; D possibly corresponds to TRBD1 (5 bases). The length of the CDR3 is 13 residues. Germline loops: CDR1 MNHEY, CDR2 SMNVEV (reference sequence). V was cut by 10 bases and J by 3 bases, with 15 bases left in between. The chain's CDR3 is CATKKDTDTEAFF. The CDR3 region has the DNA TGTGCCACCAAAAAGGACACCGACACTGAAGCTTTCTTT.

This chain joins TRBV11-2 and TRBJ1-2; D unresolved. V was cut by 2 bases and J by 4 bases, with 20 bases left in between. The CDR3 totals 17 residues. Germline-derived CDR1 and CDR2 are SGHAT and FQNNGV. The CDR3 sequence: CASSLYGLPTPSYGYTF. Here the CDR3 DNA reads TGTGCCAGCAGCTTATACGGACTCCCTACCCCCTCCTATGGCTACACCTTC.

This chain links TRBV5-1 with TRBJ1-1; possible D gene TRBD1, 5 bases. The CDR3 is 14 residues long. From germline, CDR1 is SGHRS and CDR2 YFSETQ. The V and J ends lost 0 bases and 3 bases respectively, with 9 bases between them. CDR3 protein: CASSLEGWYTEAFF. The CDR3 DNA is TGCGCCAGCAGCTTGGAGGGGTGGTACACTGAAGCTTTCTTT. The variable domain in full, completed from reference TRBV5-1 and TRBJ1-1, reads KAGVTQTPRYLIKTRGQQVTLSCSPISGHRSVSWYQQTPGQGLQFLFEYFSETQRNKGNFPGRFSGRQFSNSRSEMNVSTLELGDSALYLCASSLEGWYTEAFFGQGTRLTVV.

The chain couples TRBV27 to TRBJ1-1, with TRBD1 as a possible D gene (5 bases). The length of the CDR3 is 11 residues. The V and J ends lost 4 bases and 7 bases respectively, with 7 bases between them. Germline V gene sequence: CDR1 MNHEY, CDR2 SMNVEV (reference sequence). The CDR3 DNA sequence: TGTGCCAGCAGTTGGGGGGGTGAAGCTTTCTTT. Translation gives CASSWGGEAFF.

This chain links TRBV18 with TRBJ1-2; D unresolved. The CDR3 length is 12 residues. The V end was cut by 3 bases, the J end by 8 bases, with 10 bases between. Per the germline V gene, CDR1 is KGHSH and CDR2 is LQKENI. The CDR3 sequence: CASSPRGVGYTF. In DNA, the CDR3 is TGTGCCAGCTCACCCCGGGGAGTCGGCTACACCTTC.

This sequence joins TRBV30 and TRBJ1-6; D unresolved. V shed 5 bases and J shed 9 bases, with 14 bases lying between them. The germline CDR1 and CDR2 sequences are GTSNPN and SVGIG (reference sequence). This CDR3 is built from 13 residues. CDR3 in DNA: TGTGCCTGGGGGGAGGACCGGGCTTCACCCCTCCACTTT. As protein: CAWGEDRASPLHF.

The chain joins TRBV5-8 to TRBJ2-3; D call uncertain. The V gene's germline CDR1 is SGHTS and CDR2 YDEGEE. The CDR3 runs to 13 residues. Trimming stripped 8 bases from V and 2 bases from J, with 12 bases between. CDR3 protein: CARGVKTTDTQYF. The CDR3 DNA is TGTGCCAGGGGCGTTAAAACCACAGATACGCAGTATTTT.

The chain combines TRBV19 with TRBJ1-1; the match to TRBD1 covers 9 bases. Germline CDR1 LNHDA, CDR2 SQIVND (reference sequence). CDR3 length: 15 residues. With 3 bases clipped from V and 5 bases from J, the junction kept 7 bases outside the gene matches. This CDR3 is CASSMAGTGLTEAFF. CDR3 nucleotides: TGTGCCAGTAGTATGGCCGGGACAGGGTTAACTGAAGCTTTCTTT.

The chain couples TRBV7-6 to TRBJ2-7, with a weak D call TRBD1 (5 bases). The CDR3 is made up of 17 amino acids. Germline CDR1 and CDR2: SGHVS and FNYEAQ. The V gene lost 4 bases and the J gene lost 1 base, with 20 bases spanning the gap. The CDR3 DNA follows: TGTGCCAGCAGCTCACTGGACGACAGATATTCTTCCTACGAGCAGTACTTC. It yields the protein CASSSLDDRYSSYEQYF. Looking up the rest from reference TRBV7-6 and TRBJ2-7 gives the full variable domain: GAGVSQSPRYKVTKRGQDVALRCDPISGHVSLYWYRQALGQGPEFLTYFNYEAQQDKSGLPNDRFSAERPEGSISTLTIQRTEQRDSAMYRCASSSLDDRYSSYEQYFGPGTRLTVT.

The CDR3 protein is CASSPGQGDGYTF. As DNA, the CDR3 is TGTGCCAGCAGCCCCGGACAGGGAGATGGCTACACCTTC. The chain is built from TRBV7-3 and TRBJ1-2; 8 nucleotides line up with TRBD1. There are 13 residues in the CDR3. The germline V gene encodes CDR1 SGHTA and CDR2 FQGTGA. J lost 6 bases, V lost 5 bases, and 5 bases had no gene match.

This rearrangement joins TRBV19 to TRBJ1-5, with D tentatively TRBD1 (5 bases). The germline V gene encodes CDR1 LNHDA and CDR2 SQIVND (reference sequence). V shed 4 bases and J shed 2 bases, with 18 bases lying between them. This CDR3 is 17 amino acids long. The CDR3: CASSKVTRGIGNQPQHF. The DNA for the CDR3 is TGTGCCAGTAGTAAGGTCACAAGGGGAATTGGCAATCAGCCCCAGCATTTT.

J is TRBJ1-4 and V is TRBV14; D may be TRBD1 (5 bases). Per germline, CDR1 SGHDN and CDR2 FVKESK. The CDR3 contains 18 residues. V lost 4 bases to trimming and J lost 0 bases, with 18 bases between them. In DNA form, the CDR3 reads TGTGCCAGCAGCCCTCAACCGGGACTGACTGCAACTAATGAAAAACTGTTTTTT. This gives the protein CASSPQPGLTATNEKLFF.

This chain links TRBV7-3 with TRBJ2-1; TRBD1 matches 7 bases. With V trimmed by 5 bases and J by 8 bases, 18 bases remained unmatched. This CDR3 region has 17 residues. Germline loops: CDR1 SGHTA, CDR2 FQGTGA. The CDR3 sequence: CASSPTGMRGYNHEQFF. CDR3 coding DNA: TGTGCCAGCAGCCCGACAGGGATGAGGGGATACAACCATGAGCAGTTCTTC.

The J gene is TRBJ2-7, the V gene TRBV28; TRBD2 matches 7 bases. Germline V gene data show CDR1 as MDHEN and CDR2 as SYDVKM. CDR3 length: 13 residues. Trimming cost V 11 bases and J 1 base; bases outside gene matches: 8. The CDR3 nucleotides are TGTGCCTCCTTAGCGGGTGGGTCCTACGAGCAGTACTTC. Translation: CASLAGGSYEQYF.

The chain is built from TRBV25-1 and TRBJ2-6; D is perhaps TRBD2 (7 bases). V was cut by 3 bases and J by 3 bases, with 9 bases left in between. This CDR3 comprises 15 residues. Germline-derived CDR1 and CDR2 are MGHDK and SYGVNS. The CDR3 DNA is TGTGCCAGCAGTGACGGGGGGCTTGGGGCCAACGTCCTGACTTTC. Protein sequence: CASSDGGLGANVLTF.

V usage is TRBV15 and J usage is TRBJ2-2, with D possibly being TRBD1 (6 bases). The CDR3 contains 16 residues. Trimming pared 1 base from V and 4 bases from J, leaving 13 bases between. The germline CDR1 and CDR2 sequences are LNHNV and YYDKDF (reference sequence). The CDR3 reads CATSRAGVRGTGELFF. DNA for the CDR3: TGTGCCACCAGCAGAGCAGGGGTTAGAGGCACCGGGGAGCTGTTTTTT.

As regards this clone: This specimen includes other DNA sequences encoding the same CDR3. This chain connects TRBV11-2 to TRBJ1-3, with no clear D. The germline gives CDR1 SGHAT, CDR2 FQNNGV. Trimming pared 1 base from V and 3 bases from J, leaving 7 bases between. There are 14 residues in the CDR3. CDR3 bases: TGTGCCAGCAGCTTAGCAGGCCTTGGAAACACCATATATTTT. It encodes CASSLAGLGNTIYF. The full variable domain, completed using reference TRBV11-2 and TRBJ1-3, is EAGVAQSPRYKIIEKRQSVAFWCNPISGHATLYWYQQILGQGPKLLIQFQNNGVVDDSQLPKDRFSAERLKGVDSTLKIQPAKLEDSAVYLCASSLAGLGNTIYFGEGSWLTVV.

J is TRBJ1-1 and V is TRBV19, with 8 nucleotides matching TRBD1. Per the germline V gene, CDR1 is LNHDA and CDR2 is SQIVND (reference sequence). The ends lost 3 bases at V and 5 bases at J; junction bases unmatched: 8. CDR3 length: 15 residues. CDR3 sequence (DNA): TGTGCCAGTAGTATGACCGGGACAGGAGAAACTGAAGCTTTCTTT. Its protein is CASSMTGTGETEAFF.

V and J are TRBV7-8 and TRBJ2-3, with D tentatively TRBD2 (5 bases). Trimming took 3 bases from V and 4 from J, leaving 20 bases between them. The germline gives CDR1 SGHVS, CDR2 FQNEAQ. The CDR3 extends over 17 amino acids. Here the CDR3 reads CASSFIGKSLAADTQYF. The CDR3 nucleotides are TGTGCCAGCAGCTTTATCGGGAAGAGTTTAGCCGCAGATACGCAGTATTTT. Drawing the rest from reference TRBV7-8 and TRBJ2-3, the complete variable domain is GAGVSQSPRYKVAKRGQDVALRCDPISGHVSLFWYQQALGQGPEFLTYFQNEAQLDKSGLPSDRFFAERPEGSVSTLKIQRTQQEDSAVYLCASSFIGKSLAADTQYFGPGTRLTVL.

In this sample, this clone turned up once. The chain couples TRBV5-6 to TRBJ2-7; D unclear. The CDR3 extends over 16 amino acids. Germline V gene sequence: CDR1 SGHDT, CDR2 YYEEEE. The V end was cut by 1 base, the J end by 2 bases, with 16 bases between. Here the CDR3 reads CASSLQESYVTYEQYF. For the CDR3, the DNA is TGTGCCAGCAGCTTGCAAGAGTCCTACGTTACCTACGAGCAGTACTTC.

The rearrangement joins TRBV19 to TRBJ1-2; 7 bases align to TRBD1. Germline V gene lookup returns CDR1 LNHDA and CDR2 SQIVND (reference sequence). The CDR3 runs to 15 residues. Trimming removed 7 bases from V and 5 bases from J; junction bases left unmatched: 13. CDR3 sequence (DNA): TGTGCCAGTAACCGCCGGGACAGAGCTTCATATGGCTACACCTTC. This translates into CASNRRDRASYGYTF.